These 16 T cell receptor beta chains were all obtained from the same sample, sequenced in a study of high-grade serous ovarian cancer treatment subgroups. Here immunoSEQ multiplex PCR was the method, and the copy in TCRdb shows in-frame clones only, minus some. Of 2,500 or so clones detected, roughly 72% appear once; the ten largest clones hold over 10%. Tumor samples were obtained before definitive surgery or chemotherapy. Material for sequencing was tumor tissue. Receptors were obtained from a human donor with high-grade serous ovarian cancer.

The chain carries TRBV6-5 and TRBJ1-3, with 7 bases that match TRBD1. Germline V CDR1 and CDR2: MNHEY, SVGAGI. The CDR3 sequence is 14 residues long. The trim removed 6 bases at V and 2 bases at J, leaving 4 bases unmatched. CDR3 DNA sequence: TGTGCCAGCAGGCTAACAGGGGCTGGAAACACCATATATTTT. It yields the protein CASRLTGAGNTIYF.

This rearrangement joins TRBV7-8 to TRBJ1-2; 7 bases align to TRBD1. Germline assignment: CDR1 SGHVS and CDR2 FQNEAQ. The CDR3 has 14 amino acids. J lost 4 bases, V lost 2 bases, and 4 bases had no gene match. The CDR3 reads CASSLRQGPYGYTF. CDR3 DNA sequence: TGTGCCAGCAGCTTAAGACAGGGTCCCTATGGCTACACCTTC.

Here the CDR3 reads CASSNFYSYEQYF. Here the CDR3 DNA reads TGTGCCAGCAGCAATTTCTACAGCTACGAGCAGTACTTC. The chain combines TRBV21-1 with TRBJ2-7; TRBD1 was called by the table and not checked on the DNA. TRBV21-1 is a pseudogene locus. The CDR3 totals 13 residues.

This chain uses TRBV7-9 with TRBJ2-3, with D uncertain. This CDR3 has 11 amino acids. Germline V gene data show CDR1 as SEHNR and CDR2 as FQNEAQ (reference sequence). Trimming took 4 bases from V and 2 from J, leaving 1 base between them. The CDR3 DNA follows: TGTGCCAGCAGCTACACAGATACGCAGTATTTT. Translated: CASSYTDTQYF.

The rearrangement uses TRBV7-3 and TRBJ1-2; 11 bases fit TRBD1. CDR3 length: 15 amino acids. Looked up from germline, CDR1 is SGHTA and CDR2 is FQGTGA. V was clipped by 2 bases and J by 5 bases; unmatched bases: 4. CDR3 coding DNA: TGTGCCAGCAGCTTAGACGGGACAGGGGGATATGGCTACACCTTC. Its protein product is CASSLDGTGGYGYTF.

Only a few counts were recorded for this clone. The V and J genes are TRBV27 and TRBJ2-7; TRBD1 matches at 9 bases. CDR1 MNHEY and CDR2 SMNVEV come from the germline V gene (reference sequence). This CDR3 has 15 residues. V shed 5 bases and J 12 bases; nucleotides not matched to a gene: 17. CDR3 bases: TGTGCCAGCAGTCCTGACAGGGGGGCCGGTCAGCGGTGGTACTTC. Residues: CASSPDRGAGQRWYF.

This chain uses TRBV4-1 with TRBJ2-1; D is perhaps TRBD2 (6 bases). V gave up 1 base and J gave up 0 bases, with 7 bases separating them. The CDR3 totals 15 residues. The germline V gene has CDR1 MGHRA and CDR2 YSYEKL. CDR3 nucleotides: TGCGCCAGCAGCCAAGGGGGGGACTCCTACAATGAGCAGTTCTTC. This codes for CASSQGGDSYNEQFF.

The chain has TRBV6-5 and TRBJ2-7; a possible D gene is TRBD2 (7 bases). V lost 7 bases and J lost 2, with 18 bases in between. The germline V gene has CDR1 MNHEY and CDR2 SVGAGI. This CDR3 region has 15 residues. The CDR3 here is CASTTRGADTYEQYF. The CDR3, as DNA: TGTGCCAGCACCACCCGGGGGGCGGATACCTACGAGCAGTACTTC.

The V gene is TRBV29-1, the J gene TRBJ2-3, with 12 bases matching TRBD2. J gave up 4 bases and V 1 base, and 9 bases lay outside the gene matches. CDR1 SQVTM and CDR2 ANQGSEA come from the germline V gene. This CDR3 is 17 amino acids long. For the CDR3, the DNA is TGCAGCGTTGAAGGAGGGCGTCTAGCGGGAGGGGCAGATACGCAGTATTTT. Protein product: CSVEGGRLAGGADTQYF.

The chain carries TRBV2 and TRBJ2-3; D may be TRBD1 (6 bases). The germline V gene encodes CDR1 SNHLY and CDR2 FYNNEI. The ends were cut back, 4 bases at V and 4 bases at J, with 12 bases in the middle. This CDR3 comprises 14 residues. The CDR3 is CASSVQGLPDTQYF. CDR3 sequence (DNA): TGTGCCAGCAGTGTTCAGGGGTTGCCAGATACGCAGTATTTT.

This clone was observed a handful of times. The chain employs TRBV28 and TRBJ1-2; D is perhaps TRBD1 (5 bases). This CDR3 is 13 amino acids long. The germline gives CDR1 MDHEN, CDR2 SYDVKM. Trimming shortened V by 3 bases and J by 9 bases, and 14 bases separated the two germline ends. In DNA form, the CDR3 reads TGTGCCAGCAGTTTCGGGCAGGGTCGTAGCTACACCTTC. Translating it yields CASSFGQGRSYTF.

This chain joins TRBV14 and TRBJ2-2, with 8 nucleotides matching TRBD1. Germline lookup yields CDR1 SGHDN and CDR2 FVKESK. There are 17 residues in the CDR3. V lost 2 bases, J lost 2 bases, and 7 bases stayed unmatched. The CDR3 nucleotides read TGTGCCAGCAGCCAAACAGGGGGTATTACTAACACCGGGGAGCTGTTTTTT. Encoded protein: CASSQTGGITNTGELFF.

This clone showed up just once. As DNA, the CDR3 is TGTGCCAGCAGTTTGGGGGGACAGGGGGGCAGGTATGGCTACACCTTC. It codes for CASSLGGQGGRYGYTF. The chain carries TRBV28 and TRBJ1-2, with 11 bases fitting TRBD1. The V gene's germline CDR1 is MDHEN and CDR2 SYDVKM. The length of the CDR3 is 16 residues. V lost 3 bases to trimming and J lost 5 bases; unmatched junction nucleotides: 8.

There are a few counts of this clone. This chain joins TRBV28 and TRBJ2-7, with a tentative D call TRBD2 (6 bases). The germline V gene has CDR1 MDHEN and CDR2 SYDVKM. CDR3 size: 16 residues. Trimming pared 2 bases from V and 2 bases from J, leaving 16 bases between. As DNA, the CDR3 is TGTGCCAGCAGTTTAGGAGGGCAGGGTATCCCCTACGAGCAGTACTTC. Translated, it gives CASSLGGQGIPYEQYF.

J is TRBJ1-2 and V is TRBV19; D is undetermined. V was trimmed by 6 bases and J by 2 bases, leaving 13 bases between them. The CDR3 is 14 residues long. Germline V gene lookup returns CDR1 LNHDA and CDR2 SQIVND (reference sequence). Here the CDR3 DNA reads TGTGCCAGTAGCCTATTACGGTCCAACTATGGCTACACCTTC. Its protein product is CASSLLRSNYGYTF.

The chain employs TRBV29-1 and TRBJ2-1; 10 nucleotides line up with TRBD2. This CDR3 contains 13 residues. The trim removed 7 bases at V and 2 bases at J, leaving 2 bases unmatched. Germline V lookup: CDR1 SQVTM, CDR2 ANQGSEA. Here the CDR3 reads CSGGTSAYNEQFF. The CDR3 region has the DNA TGCAGCGGTGGGACTAGCGCCTACAATGAGCAGTTCTTC.